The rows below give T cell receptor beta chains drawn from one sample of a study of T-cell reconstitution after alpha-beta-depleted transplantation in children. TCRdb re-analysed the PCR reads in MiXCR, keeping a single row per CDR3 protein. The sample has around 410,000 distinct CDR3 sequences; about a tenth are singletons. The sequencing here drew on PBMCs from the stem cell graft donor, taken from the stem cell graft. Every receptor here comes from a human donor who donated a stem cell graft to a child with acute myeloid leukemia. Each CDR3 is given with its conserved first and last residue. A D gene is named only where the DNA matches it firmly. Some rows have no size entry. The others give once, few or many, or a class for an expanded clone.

CDR3: CASSQDVTGDNQPQHF
DNA: TGCGCCAGCAGCCAAGATGTGACAGGGGACAATCAGCCCCAGCATTTT
J: TRBJ1-5
V: TRBV4-3
D: TRBD1
size: .

CDR3: CASSNNPGDFTDTQYF
DNA: TGTGCCAGCAGCAATAACCCAGGGGACTTCACAGATACGCAGTATTTT
J: TRBJ2-3
V: TRBV21-1
D: .
size: many

CDR3: CASSQTHSNTGELFF
DNA: TGCGCCAGCAGCCAGACTCATTCGAACACCGGGGAGCTGTTTTTT
J: TRBJ2-2
V: TRBV4-1
D: .
size: many

CDR3: CASSSSTHLAGGDTGELFF
DNA: TGTGCCAGCAGCTCCTCCACCCACTTGGCGGGGGGGGACACCGGGGAGCTGTTTTTT
J: TRBJ2-2
V: TRBV13
D: TRBD2
size: many

CDR3: CAWSLTGWVNEQFF
DNA: TGTGCCTGGAGCCTGACAGGGTGGGTCAATGAGCAGTTCTTC
J: TRBJ2-1
V: TRBV30
D: TRBD1
size: few

CDR3: CASSLYGTGELFF
DNA: TGCGCCAGCAGCTTGTACGGGACCGGGGAGCTGTTTTTT
J: TRBJ2-2
V: TRBV5-1
D: .
size: many

CDR3: CSANTGFTEAFF
DNA: TGCAGTGCTAACACAGGGTTCACTGAAGCTTTCTTT
J: TRBJ1-1
V: TRBV20-1
D: .
size: few

CDR3: CASSADRAIRGPGNTIYF
DNA: TGCGCCAGCAGTGCCGACCGCGCGATCCGGGGACCGGGAAACACCATATATTTT
J: TRBJ1-3
V: TRBV10-1
D: .
size: .

CDR3: CASSLVGVLGTEAFF
DNA: TGCGCCAGCAGCTTGGTTGGGGTACTCGGGACTGAAGCTTTCTTT
J: TRBJ1-1
V: TRBV5-1
D: .
size: many

CDR3: CAISESGGGRDTEAFF
DNA: TGTGCCATCAGTGAGTCGGGGGGGGGCCGGGACACTGAAGCTTTCTTT
J: TRBJ1-1
V: TRBV10-3
D: .
size: .

CDR3: CASSYPLGARYTDTQYF
DNA: TGTGCCAGCAGTTACCCCCTCGGAGCAAGGTACACAGATACGCAGTATTTT
J: TRBJ2-3
V: TRBV6-2/TRBV6-3
D: .
size: few

CDR3: CASSPGLVGKFF
DNA: TGTGCCAGCAGCCCGGGACTCGTCGGGAAGTTCTTC
J: TRBJ2-1
V: TRBV4-2
D: .
size: .

CDR3: CASKGLRNTEAFF
DNA: TGTGCCTCCAAAGGCCTTAGGAACACTGAAGCTTTCTTT
J: TRBJ1-1
V: TRBV30
D: .
size: few

CDR3: CASSIGLAGGETQYF
DNA: TGTGCCAGCAGTATAGGACTAGCAGGTGGGGAGACCCAGTACTTC
J: TRBJ2-5
V: TRBV12-3/TRBV12-4
D: TRBD2
size: few

CDR3: CAIGTGTRSDTQYF
DNA: TGTGCCATCGGGACCGGGACTAGGTCAGATACGCAGTATTTT
J: TRBJ2-3
V: TRBV10-3
D: TRBD2
size: few

CDR3: CASSLWGGQVGEQFF
DNA: TGTGCCAGCAGTTTATGGGGGGGGCAGGTGGGTGAGCAGTTCTTC
J: TRBJ2-1
V: TRBV28
D: .
size: .

CDR3: CSARDSGAVEWDDDEQYF
DNA: TGCAGTGCTAGAGATTCCGGGGCAGTTGAATGGGACGACGACGAGCAGTACTTC
J: TRBJ2-7
V: TRBV20-1
D: .
size: .

CDR3: CSARTATGENEKLFF
DNA: TGCAGTGCTAGAACCGCGACAGGGGAGAATGAAAAACTGTTTTTT
J: TRBJ1-4
V: TRBV20-1
D: TRBD1
size: many

CDR3: CASSLVGAGPYEQYF
DNA: TGTGCCAGCAGCTTAGTTGGAGCTGGACCGTACGAGCAGTACTTC
J: TRBJ2-7
V: TRBV11-1
D: .
size: few

CDR3: CASSRYTF
DNA: TGTGCCAGCAGCCGCTACACCTTC
J: TRBJ1-2
V: TRBV12-3/TRBV12-4
D: .
size: many

CDR3: CATRSGQSAAEQFF
DNA: TGTGCCACCCGGTCGGGGCAGTCTGCTGCTGAGCAGTTCTTC
J: TRBJ2-1
V: TRBV6-1
D: .
size: .

CDR3: CSASYGLVSHNEQFF
DNA: TGCAGTGCTAGTTATGGACTAGTTTCCCACAATGAGCAGTTCTTC
J: TRBJ2-1
V: TRBV20-1
D: TRBD2
size: .

CDR3: CASSVVAGPNTEAFF
DNA: TGTGCCAGCAGCGTAGTTGCAGGCCCGAACACTGAAGCTTTCTTT
J: TRBJ1-1
V: TRBV9
D: .
size: .

CDR3: CASSLAWGQETQYF
DNA: TGTGCCAGCAGCCTGGCTTGGGGGCAGGAGACCCAGTACTTC
J: TRBJ2-5
V: TRBV5-5
D: .
size: .

CDR3: CASSPPSIKRLKNIQYF
DNA: TGTGCCAGCAGCCCCCCTTCCATAAAACGACTAAAAAACATTCAGTACTTC
J: TRBJ2-4
V: TRBV7-2
D: .
size: .

CDR3: CASSPSSGRASGNIQYF
DNA: TGCGCCAGCAGCCCCTCTAGCGGGAGGGCCTCTGGAAACATTCAGTACTTC
J: TRBJ2-4
V: TRBV5-1
D: TRBD2
size: few

CDR3: CASTSGGGELFF
DNA: TGTGCCAGCACTAGCGGGGGTGGGGAGCTGTTTTTT
J: TRBJ2-2
V: TRBV6-5
D: TRBD2
size: once

CDR3: CASSPAGGAGGNEQFF
DNA: TGTGCCAGCAGCCCGGCCGGGGGCGCTGGGGGCAATGAGCAGTTCTTC
J: TRBJ2-1
V: TRBV5-4
D: .
size: .

CDR3: CASSQGPGAMFYTF
DNA: TGTGCCAGCAGCCAAGGTCCGGGGGCTATGTTCTACACCTTC
J: TRBJ1-2
V: TRBV3-1
D: .
size: .

CDR3: CASSLNQGGNGDTQYF
DNA: TGTGCCAGCAGCTTAAATCAGGGCGGGAACGGAGATACGCAGTATTTT
J: TRBJ2-3
V: TRBV7-2
D: .
size: many

CDR3: CASSRGAASDEKLFF
DNA: TGTGCCAGCAGCCGCGGGGCGGCTTCGGATGAAAAACTGTTTTTT
J: TRBJ1-4
V: TRBV5-5
D: .
size: many

CDR3: CATSRRLGGGSGELFF
DNA: TGTGCCACCAGCAGAAGGCTCGGTGGGGGCTCCGGGGAGCTGTTTTTT
J: TRBJ2-2
V: TRBV15
D: .
size: few

CDR3: CASSVDPPSGIYNEQFF
DNA: TGTGCCAGCAGCGTAGACCCCCCTAGCGGGATATACAATGAGCAGTTCTTC
J: TRBJ2-1
V: TRBV9
D: TRBD2
size: .

CDR3: CASSQDQGAREQYF
DNA: TGCGCCAGCAGCCAAGACCAGGGGGCACGCGAGCAGTACTTC
J: TRBJ2-7
V: TRBV4-1
D: TRBD1
size: .

CDR3: CASSETSGVAKNIQYF
DNA: TGTGCCAGCAGCGAAACTAGCGGGGTAGCCAAAAACATTCAGTACTTC
J: TRBJ2-4
V: TRBV9
D: TRBD2
size: .

CDR3: CASSLGPDTDTQYF
DNA: TGTGCCAGCAGCTTAGGACCCGACACAGATACGCAGTATTTT
J: TRBJ2-3
V: TRBV7-2
D: .
size: many

CDR3: CASSLTGGFNNEQFF
DNA: TGTGCCAGCAGCTTGACAGGGGGCTTTAACAATGAGCAGTTCTTC
J: TRBJ2-1
V: TRBV7-3
D: TRBD1
size: .

CDR3: CSARLAGGLGEQFF
DNA: TGCAGTGCGCGACTAGCGGGGGGGCTAGGTGAGCAGTTCTTC
J: TRBJ2-1
V: TRBV20-1
D: TRBD2
size: few

CDR3: CASSLWGLSAVNEQFF
DNA: TGTGCCAGCAGTTTATGGGGTTTAAGCGCCGTTAATGAGCAGTTCTTC
J: TRBJ2-1
V: TRBV12-3/TRBV12-4
D: .
size: few

CDR3: CASRLWGASNEQFF
DNA: TGTGCCAGCAGGCTTTGGGGGGCTTCGAATGAGCAGTTCTTC
J: TRBJ2-1
V: TRBV7-2
D: .
size: .

CDR3: CSASPETGRNSPLHF
DNA: TGCAGTGCTAGTCCCGAGACAGGCCGAAATTCACCCCTCCACTTT
J: TRBJ1-6
V: TRBV20-1
D: .
size: few

CDR3: CASSNRLAEPGFNTGELFF
DNA: TGTGCCAGCAGCAACAGACTAGCGGAGCCTGGGTTTAACACCGGGGAGCTGTTTTTT
J: TRBJ2-2
V: TRBV21-1
D: .
size: few

CDR3: CASSLKLGSEAFF
DNA: TGTGCCAGCAGTTTAAAATTGGGGTCTGAAGCTTTCTTT
J: TRBJ1-1
V: TRBV12-3/TRBV12-4
D: .
size: many

CDR3: CASSSQGNSATDTQYF
DNA: TGTGCCAGCAGTTCCCAGGGGAATAGTGCCACAGATACGCAGTATTTT
J: TRBJ2-3
V: TRBV12-3/TRBV12-4
D: .
size: few